The entry below gives a single TCR beta chain sequence along with its context. Its antigen is undetermined. These data originate in a study of yellow fever vaccine responses in identical twins. Whole-study findings and limits: The T cell response to vaccination in identical twins was reportedly partly convergent and partly personalized.

Germline V gives CDR1 KGHSH, CDR2 LQKENI. The CDR3 is 15 amino acids. Trimming cost V 5 bases and J 2 bases, with 12 bases left between them. Each CDR3 protein gets one entry after TCRdb re-called the RT-PCR reads with MiXCR. The profile shows roughly 18,000 distinct CDR3 sequences, about 61% of them singletons. The chain uses TRBV18 and TRBJ2-2; a weak D match, TRBD2 (6 bases). This TCR came from a woman aged 18-29 years who received the yellow fever vaccine. This specimen consisted of T cells from blood (PBMCs), unsorted or a sorted subset (not recorded which), obtained before or after yellow fever vaccination (not recorded which). The CDR3 region is CASSERRVNTGELFF. CDR3 bases: TGTGCCAGCTCAGAAAGGAGGGTTAACACCGGGGAGCTGTTTTTT.